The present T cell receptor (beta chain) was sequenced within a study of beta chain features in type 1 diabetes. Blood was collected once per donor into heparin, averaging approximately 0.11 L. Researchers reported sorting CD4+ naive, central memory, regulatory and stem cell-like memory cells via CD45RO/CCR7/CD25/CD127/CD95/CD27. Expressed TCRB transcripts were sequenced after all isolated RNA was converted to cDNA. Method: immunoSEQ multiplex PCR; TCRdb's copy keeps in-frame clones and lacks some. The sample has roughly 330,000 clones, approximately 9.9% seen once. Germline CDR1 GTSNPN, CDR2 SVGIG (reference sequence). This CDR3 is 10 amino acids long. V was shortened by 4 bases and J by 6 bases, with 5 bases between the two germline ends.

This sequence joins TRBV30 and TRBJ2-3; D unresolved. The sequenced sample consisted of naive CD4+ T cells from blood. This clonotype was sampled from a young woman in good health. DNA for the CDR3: TGTGCCTGGACAGCGGATACGCAGTATTTT. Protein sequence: CAWTADTQYF.